This T cell receptor (beta chain) stems from a study of early T cells in non-severe SARS-CoV-2 infection. Study overall: The input, bulk RNA from unsorted whole blood, was sequenced, and chains were unpaired.

TCRdb redid the calling of the 5' RACE reads with MiXCR, one entry per CDR3 protein. The sample contains around 30,000 distinct CDR3 sequences, approximately 5.4% of which appear only once. Concerning this clonotype: Its specificity is not known.

Study conclusions and caveats: Using VDJdb, the matching emphasized anti-spike CD8 responses while missing private and CD4 specificities.

The sequencing sample was made of whole blood. This TCR was recovered from an adult who was a healthcare worker with PCR-confirmed SARS-CoV-2 infection or an uninfected control (not recorded which).

Written as DNA, the CDR3 is TGTGCCAGCAGGCCCGGGACAGGGCAATACGAGCAGTACTTC. Translated, it gives CASRPGTGQYEQYF. This rearrangement joins TRBV7-2 to TRBJ2-7, with 9 bases that match TRBD1. The CDR3 runs to 14 residues. The V gene end was trimmed by 6 bases and the J gene end by 4 bases; junction bases not matched to a gene: 7. Germline V gene sequence: CDR1 SGHTA, CDR2 FQGNSA.